This T cell receptor beta chain appears in the sequencing data of a study of cytomegalovirus exposure and HLA in healthy donors. Study findings and constraints: High specificity and sensitivity for cytomegalovirus status were reported for the classifier. As immune exposure information, only CMV serostatus was available.

V dropped 1 base and J dropped 7; count of bases not matched to a gene: 6. Germline V gene sequence: CDR1 GTSNPN, CDR2 SVGIG (reference sequence). The CDR3 sequence is 13 residues long. Among the donors, all were healthy bone marrow donors. When sampled, the donors appeared nominally healthy, though they likely had unrecorded immune exposures. PCR employed 60 Vbeta and 13 Jbeta primers. The repertoire was sequenced with immunoSEQ multiplex PCR; TCRdb's copy has only in-frame clones and lacks some. Among approximately 120,000 clones listed, approximately 73% were seen once. As to this clone: No antigen is known for it.

The receptor comes from a man aged 55 to 70 in good health and CMV-seropositive. The rearrangement uses TRBV30 and TRBJ1-2; TRBD1 aligns across 7 bases. Material for sequencing was PBMCs. The CDR3 here is CAWSGQGDGGYTF. CDR3 DNA: TGTGCCTGGAGTGGGCAGGGGGATGGTGGCTACACCTTC.